This entry lists 14 T cell receptor beta chains sequenced from one sample in a study of T cells after yellow fever vaccination (dated by TCRdb to between 2018 and 2020). Explained via the paper, the treatment or condition label denotes: live attenuated yellow fever vaccine strain. Library creation used 5' RACE. Data came from an Illumina HiSeq 2500. The public reads were run again by TCRdb, first through fastp at Q25 and then through MiXCR, and only productive beta chains were kept. Every entry covers one CDR3 protein and lists the most common genes and DNA from its rows. The sample includes just under 600,000 distinct CDR3 sequences, with approximately 13% observed a single time. The top ten constitute over 13% of the sample. The source material was PBMCs, sampled on the day of the yellow fever booster vaccination. Receptors originate from a man aged 30 to 39 who received the YFV17D yellow fever vaccine.

The table lists this clonotype with a few counts. The chain uses TRBV5-5 and TRBJ2-7; 7 nucleotides agree with TRBD1. Germline V gives CDR1 SGHKS, CDR2 YYEKEE (reference sequence). The junction had 8 bases not matched to a gene; V was cut back by 2 bases and J by 0 bases. The CDR3 covers 16 residues. The chain's CDR3 is CASSFPGTVSSYEQYF. The CDR3 DNA follows: TGTGCCAGCAGCTTTCCCGGGACAGTTAGCTCCTACGAGCAGTACTTC.

The chain employs TRBV5-4 and TRBJ2-1; maybe TRBD1 (6 bases). Germline CDR1 SGHNT, CDR2 YYREEE (reference sequence). Trimming took 10 bases from V and 8 from J, leaving 22 bases between them. This CDR3 contains 14 residues. For the CDR3, the DNA is TGTGCCTCTTGGACAGACTATTCCAGCGATGAGCAGTTCTTC. Protein product: CASWTDYSSDEQFF.

The rearrangement joins TRBV20-1 to TRBJ2-7, with D uncertain. Trimming took 7 bases from V and 0 from J, leaving 19 bases between them. The CDR3 runs to 15 residues. Looked up from germline, CDR1 is DFQATT and CDR2 is SNEGSKA (reference sequence). CDR3: CSGRTGPLNSYEQYF. As DNA, the CDR3 is TGCAGTGGAAGAACCGGGCCTCTTAACTCCTACGAGCAGTACTTC.

This clonotype was observed at least ten times. The V call is TRBV13, the J call TRBJ1-1, with 7 bases lining up with TRBD1. The germline CDR1 and CDR2 sequences are PRHDT and FYEKMQ (reference sequence). This CDR3 comprises 15 residues. Trimming cost V 6 bases and J 0 bases; bases outside gene matches: 7. Here the CDR3 reads CASRIPDRLNTEAFF. CDR3 DNA: TGTGCCAGCAGGATACCGGACAGGCTGAACACTGAAGCTTTCTTT.

This clonotype appeared a few times. The V and J genes are TRBV29-1 and TRBJ2-3; D unresolved. Per the germline V gene, CDR1 is SQVTM and CDR2 is ANQGSEA. Deletions cut 3 bases from V and 3 bases from J, with 10 bases between. The CDR3 sequence is 13 residues long. The CDR3 protein is CSVEELMTDTQYF. CDR3 coding DNA: TGCAGCGTTGAGGAATTAATGACAGATACGCAGTATTTT.

The CDR3: CASRPGQGHQPQHF. The CDR3 DNA sequence: TGCGCCAGCAGGCCGGGACAGGGGCACCAGCCCCAGCATTTT. The rearrangement links TRBV10-2 to TRBJ1-5; 10 bases match TRBD1. With V trimmed by 6 bases and J by 7 bases, 6 bases remained unmatched. Looked up from germline, CDR1 is WSHSY and CDR2 is SAAADI. CDR3 length: 14 amino acids.

This clonotype was counted a few times. The V gene is TRBV29-1, the J gene TRBJ2-3; no firm D call. This CDR3 contains 14 residues. CDR1 is SQVTM, CDR2 ANQGSEA, per germline. The germline V and J ends were trimmed by 7 bases and 0 bases, with 14 bases remaining between them. The CDR3 here is CSATLWASTDTQYF. The CDR3 region has the DNA TGCAGCGCCACCCTTTGGGCTAGCACAGATACGCAGTATTTT.

This clonotype was counted a few times. This chain links TRBV12-3 or TRBV12-4 with TRBJ2-7; TRBD1 is a possible D gene (6 bases). The CDR3 contains 14 residues. V was trimmed by 3 bases and J by 3 bases, leaving 12 bases between them. CDR3: CASSFEQGNYEQYF. The CDR3 region has the DNA TGTGCCAGCAGTTTTGAACAGGGCAACTACGAGCAGTACTTC.

This sequence joins TRBV28 and TRBJ2-3; 7 nucleotides match TRBD1. This CDR3 is 13 amino acids long. V lost 7 bases and J lost 6; bases outside the gene matches: 7. CDR1 is MDHEN, CDR2 SYDVKM, per germline. CDR3 sequence: CASIDRDTDTQYF. The CDR3 DNA is TGTGCCAGCATCGACAGGGACACTGATACGCAGTATTTT.

The chain recombines TRBV5-1 with TRBJ2-1; D unclear. V was clipped by 5 bases and J by 3 bases, with 12 bases between them. The CDR3 has 14 residues. CDR1 is SGHRS and CDR2 is YFSETQ in the germline V gene. The CDR3 sequence is CASRSTDYYNEQFF. The CDR3 DNA sequence: TGCGCCAGCAGAAGTACAGATTACTACAATGAGCAGTTCTTC.

This clonotype was recorded a few times. CDR3 nucleotides: TGCGCCAGCAGCTTGAGTAGCGGGAGGGCCGATGAGCAGTTCTTC. Translation: CASSLSSGRADEQFF. J is TRBJ2-1 and V is TRBV5-1; 11 nucleotides agree with TRBD2. The CDR3 loop spans 15 amino acids. V lost 1 base and J lost 8; bases outside the gene matches: 5. Looked up from germline, CDR1 is SGHRS and CDR2 is YFSETQ.

This clonotype appeared a few times. This chain joins TRBV3-1 and TRBJ2-7; no clear D. This CDR3 has 13 residues. CDR1 is LGHDT, CDR2 YNNKEL, per germline (reference sequence). V lost 1 base and J lost 4, with 8 bases in between. The CDR3 region is CASSQALGYEQYF. The CDR3 DNA follows: TGTGCCAGCAGCCAAGCCCTGGGTTACGAGCAGTACTTC.

This chain uses TRBV6-2 or TRBV6-3 with TRBJ2-7; D gene uncertain. The germline V and J ends were trimmed by 7 bases and 0 bases, with 7 bases remaining between them. Germline V CDR1 and CDR2: MNHEY, SVGEGT. The CDR3 is 12 residues long. CDR3 bases: TGTGCCAGCAACACACCCTCCTACGAGCAGTACTTC. Translation: CASNTPSYEQYF.

This clonotype was seen a handful of times. The V and J genes are TRBV10-1 and TRBJ2-7, with D perhaps assigned TRBD1 or TRBD2 (5 bases each). This CDR3 is 14 amino acids long. Germline V lookup: CDR1 WNHNN, CDR2 SYGVQD (reference sequence). With 2 bases removed from V and 3 bases from J, the gap between germline ends came to 11 bases. The CDR3 DNA reads as TGCGCCAGCAGTGAGGAGGGGCTCTACTACGAGCAGTACTTC. Translation gives CASSEEGLYYEQYF.